Detailed here is one T cell receptor (beta chain). These data come from a study of blood T cell repertoires in COVID-19. Study processing details: It was from reference gene primer amplification that nucleated cell counts were estimated. The protocol was immunoSEQ multiplex PCR, while the TCRdb copy is restricted to in-frame clones and leaves out a portion. V, J and clone size are taken as reported in that table, and D and trimming were inferred from the DNA itself. The table has approximately 290,000 clones, around 89% seen once; the top ten hold roughly 0.8%. CDR1 and CDR2 from the germline V gene are MNHEY and SVGAGI. The CDR3 consists of 15 residues. With 4 bases removed from V and 1 base from J, the gap between germline ends came to 13 bases.

This TCR derives from a young man with acute or convalescent COVID-19. The chain has TRBV6-5 and TRBJ1-1; D perhaps matches TRBD1 (6 bases). Sample: peripheral blood. CDR3 region: CASSSPGTPNTEAFF. The CDR3 bases are TGTGCCAGCAGTTCTCCCGGGACACCGAACACTGAAGCTTTCTTT.